The rows below give T cell receptor beta chains drawn from one sample of a study of blood T cells in healthy people across ages. TCRdb redid the calling of the 5' RACE reads with MiXCR, one entry per CDR3 protein. The profile shows hundreds of thousands of distinct CDR3 sequences, roughly 52% of them singletons. Sequencing was performed on blood. The source is a man aged 30 to 39 in good health. The CDR3 runs from the conserved cysteine through the conserved F or W. The order of the fields is V gene, J gene, CDR3 protein.

v_gene: TRBV20-1; j_gene: TRBJ2-4; CDR3aa: CSATRTRYLNIQYF
v_gene: TRBV6-6; j_gene: TRBJ1-2; CDR3aa: CASRERDRPNYGYTF
v_gene: TRBV6-1; j_gene: TRBJ2-3; CDR3aa: CASSLDRSGRSTDTQYF
v_gene: TRBV7-2; j_gene: TRBJ2-5; CDR3aa: CASSSSGIRETQYF
v_gene: TRBV4-1; j_gene: TRBJ1-5; CDR3aa: CASSPGQISNQPQHF
v_gene: TRBV20-1; j_gene: TRBJ2-1; CDR3aa: CSAARQGGSNEQFF
v_gene: TRBV5-1; j_gene: TRBJ2-3; CDR3aa: CASSLAIPTDTQYF
v_gene: TRBV4-2; j_gene: TRBJ2-7; CDR3aa: CASSQALAGGTSYEQYF
v_gene: TRBV6-5; j_gene: TRBJ1-6; CDR3aa: CASSYSDAAQGPRNSPLHF
v_gene: TRBV20-1; j_gene: TRBJ2-7; CDR3aa: CSARETGPYEQYF